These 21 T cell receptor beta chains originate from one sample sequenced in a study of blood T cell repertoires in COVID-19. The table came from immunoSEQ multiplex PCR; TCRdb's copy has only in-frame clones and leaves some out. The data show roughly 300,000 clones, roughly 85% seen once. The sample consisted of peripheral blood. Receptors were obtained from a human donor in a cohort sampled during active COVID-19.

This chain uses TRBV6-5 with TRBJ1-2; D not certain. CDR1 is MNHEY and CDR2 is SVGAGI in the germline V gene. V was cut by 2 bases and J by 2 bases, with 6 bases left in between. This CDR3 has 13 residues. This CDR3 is CASSYGENYGYTF. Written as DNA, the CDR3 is TGTGCCAGCAGTTACGGAGAGAACTATGGCTACACCTTC.

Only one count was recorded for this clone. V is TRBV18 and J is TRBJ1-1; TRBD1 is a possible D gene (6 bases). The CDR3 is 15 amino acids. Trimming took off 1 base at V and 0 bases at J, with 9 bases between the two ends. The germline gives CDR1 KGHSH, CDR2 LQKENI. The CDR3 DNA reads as TGTGCCAGCTCACCACAAACAGGGATGAACACTGAAGCTTTCTTT. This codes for CASSPQTGMNTEAFF.

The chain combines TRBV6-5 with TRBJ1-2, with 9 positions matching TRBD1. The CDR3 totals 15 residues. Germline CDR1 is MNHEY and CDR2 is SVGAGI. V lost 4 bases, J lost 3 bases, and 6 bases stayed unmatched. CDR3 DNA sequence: TGTGCCAGCAGTTTTGGACAGGGGCCCTACTATGGCTACACCTTC. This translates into CASSFGQGPYYGYTF.

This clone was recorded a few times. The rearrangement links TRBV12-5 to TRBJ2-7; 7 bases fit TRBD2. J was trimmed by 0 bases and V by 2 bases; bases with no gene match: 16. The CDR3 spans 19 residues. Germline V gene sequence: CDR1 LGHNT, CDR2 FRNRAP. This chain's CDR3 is CASGLTKMVGGVLSYEQYF. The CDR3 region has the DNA TGTGCTAGTGGTTTGACTAAAATGGTTGGGGGGGTTCTCTCCTACGAGCAGTACTTC.

The CDR3 nucleotides read TGTGCCACCAGCAGAGATCGGGACACCGGCAATCAGCCCCAGCATTTT. It translates to CATSRDRDTGNQPQHF. This chain connects TRBV15 to TRBJ1-5; D may be TRBD1 (6 bases). Germline loops: CDR1 LNHNV, CDR2 YYDKDF (reference sequence). CDR3 length equals 16 residues. V dropped 0 bases and J dropped 2 bases, with 11 bases sitting between them.

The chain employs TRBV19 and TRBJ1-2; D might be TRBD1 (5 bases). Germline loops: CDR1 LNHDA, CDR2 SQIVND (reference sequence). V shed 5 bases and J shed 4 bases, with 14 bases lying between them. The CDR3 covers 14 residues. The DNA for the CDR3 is TGTGCCAGTAGTCCAGGGACTCCGACCTATGGCTACACCTTC. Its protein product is CASSPGTPTYGYTF.

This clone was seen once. CDR3 DNA sequence: TGTGCCAGCACTCCCTACGGGGGGACCGGGGAGCTGTTTTTT. Amino acids: CASTPYGGTGELFF. V and J are TRBV7-3 and TRBJ2-2; 7 nucleotides match TRBD2. The CDR3 runs to 14 residues. Per the germline V gene, CDR1 is SGHTA and CDR2 is FQGTGA. Trimming removed 7 bases from V and 5 bases from J; junction bases left unmatched: 7.

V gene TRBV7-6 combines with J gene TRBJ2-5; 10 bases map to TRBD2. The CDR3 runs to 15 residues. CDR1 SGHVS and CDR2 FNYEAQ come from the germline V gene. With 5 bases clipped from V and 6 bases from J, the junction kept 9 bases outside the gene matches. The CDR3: CASSPEAGGYQTQYF. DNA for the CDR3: TGTGCCAGCAGCCCCGAAGCGGGGGGGTACCAGACCCAGTACTTC. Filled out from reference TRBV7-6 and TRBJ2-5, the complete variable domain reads GAGVSQSPRYKVTKRGQDVALRCDPISGHVSLYWYRQALGQGPEFLTYFNYEAQQDKSGLPNDRFSAERPEGSISTLTIQRTEQRDSAMYRCASSPEAGGYQTQYFGPGTRLLVL.

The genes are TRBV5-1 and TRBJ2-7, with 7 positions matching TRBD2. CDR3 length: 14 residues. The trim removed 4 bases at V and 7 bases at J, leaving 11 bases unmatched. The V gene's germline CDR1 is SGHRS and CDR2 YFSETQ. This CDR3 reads CASSRTTDGGEQYF. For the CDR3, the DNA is TGCGCCAGCAGCCGGACGACGGACGGGGGGGAGCAGTACTTC.

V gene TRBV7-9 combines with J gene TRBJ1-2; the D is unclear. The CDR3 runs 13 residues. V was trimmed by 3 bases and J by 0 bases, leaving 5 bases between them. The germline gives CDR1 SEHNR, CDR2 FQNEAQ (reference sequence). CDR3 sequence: CASSFGTNYGYTF. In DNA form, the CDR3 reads TGTGCCAGCAGCTTCGGTACTAACTATGGCTACACCTTC.

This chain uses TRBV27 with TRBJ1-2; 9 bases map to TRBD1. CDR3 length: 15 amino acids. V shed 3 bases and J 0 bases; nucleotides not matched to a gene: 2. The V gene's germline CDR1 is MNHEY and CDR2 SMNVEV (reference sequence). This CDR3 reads CASSLHRGPNYGYTF. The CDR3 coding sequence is TGTGCCAGCAGTTTGCACAGGGGGCCTAACTATGGCTACACCTTC.

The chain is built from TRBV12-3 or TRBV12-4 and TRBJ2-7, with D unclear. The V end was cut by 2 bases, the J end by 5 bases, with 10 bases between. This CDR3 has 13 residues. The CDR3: CASSLSSYHEQYF. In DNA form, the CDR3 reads TGTGCCAGCAGTTTAAGTAGCTACCACGAGCAGTACTTC.

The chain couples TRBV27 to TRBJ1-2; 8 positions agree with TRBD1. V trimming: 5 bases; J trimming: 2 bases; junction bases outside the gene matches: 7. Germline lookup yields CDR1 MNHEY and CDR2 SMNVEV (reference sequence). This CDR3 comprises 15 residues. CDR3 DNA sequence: TGTGCCAGCAGTAACTACCGGGACAGGAACTATGGCTACACCTTC. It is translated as CASSNYRDRNYGYTF.

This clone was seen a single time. Here the CDR3 reads CASSPTGQLEKLFF. The CDR3 DNA follows: TGTGCCAGCTCACCGACGGGACAGCTTGAAAAACTGTTTTTT. V gene TRBV18 combines with J gene TRBJ1-4; 7 nucleotides agree with TRBD1. This CDR3 is 14 amino acids long. J lost 7 bases, V lost 3 bases, and 5 bases had no gene match. Germline V gene data show CDR1 as KGHSH and CDR2 as LQKENI.

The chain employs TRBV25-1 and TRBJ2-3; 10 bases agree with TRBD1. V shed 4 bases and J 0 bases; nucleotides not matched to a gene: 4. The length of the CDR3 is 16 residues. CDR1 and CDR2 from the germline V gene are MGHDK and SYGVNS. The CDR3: CASSATGGPSTDTQYF. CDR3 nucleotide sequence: TGTGCCAGCAGTGCGACAGGGGGCCCTAGCACAGATACGCAGTATTTT.

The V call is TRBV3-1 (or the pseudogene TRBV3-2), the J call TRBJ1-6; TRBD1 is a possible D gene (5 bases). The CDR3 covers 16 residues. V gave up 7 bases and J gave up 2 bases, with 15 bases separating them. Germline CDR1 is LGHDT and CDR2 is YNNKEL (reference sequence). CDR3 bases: TGTGCCAGCACCCCAAGAGGAGGGGCCTATAATTCACCCCTCCACTTT. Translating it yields CASTPRGGAYNSPLHF.

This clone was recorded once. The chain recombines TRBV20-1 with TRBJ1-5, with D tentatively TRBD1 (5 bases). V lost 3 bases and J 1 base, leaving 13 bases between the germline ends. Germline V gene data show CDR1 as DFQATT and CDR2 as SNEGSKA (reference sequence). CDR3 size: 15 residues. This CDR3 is CSASIRGISNQPQHF. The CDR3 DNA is TGCAGTGCTAGTATTAGGGGTATAAGCAATCAGCCCCAGCATTTT.

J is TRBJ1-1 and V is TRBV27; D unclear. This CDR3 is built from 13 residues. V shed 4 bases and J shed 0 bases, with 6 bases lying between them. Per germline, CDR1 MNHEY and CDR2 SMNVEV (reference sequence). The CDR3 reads CASSSQVNTEAFF. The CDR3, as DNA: TGTGCCAGCAGTTCTCAGGTGAACACTGAAGCTTTCTTT.

CDR3 sequence: CASSPRDRGHGKLFF. The CDR3, as DNA: TGTGCCAGCAGCCCCCGGGACAGGGGGCATGGAAAACTGTTTTTT. The rearrangement joins TRBV3-1 (or the pseudogene TRBV3-2) to TRBJ1-4, with 12 bases that match TRBD1. V trimming: 4 bases; J trimming: 10 bases; junction bases outside the gene matches: 7. The CDR3 length is 15 residues. Germline V CDR1 and CDR2: LGHDT, YNNKEL (reference sequence).

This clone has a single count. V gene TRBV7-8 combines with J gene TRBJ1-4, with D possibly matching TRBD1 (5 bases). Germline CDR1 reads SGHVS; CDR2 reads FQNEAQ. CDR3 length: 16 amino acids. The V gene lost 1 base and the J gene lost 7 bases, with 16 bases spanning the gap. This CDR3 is CASSLGVRAGGEKLFF. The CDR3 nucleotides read TGTGCCAGCAGCTTAGGGGTCAGGGCCGGGGGTGAAAAACTGTTTTTT.

The DNA for the CDR3 is TGTGCCAGCAGTACTCTGCGGGGGACACCGGGAGATACGCAGTATTTT. This encodes CASSTLRGTPGDTQYF. The V call is TRBV7-3, the J call TRBJ2-3; D might be TRBD2 (7 bases). Trimming removed 6 bases from V and 5 bases from J, with 21 bases in between. Per the germline V gene, CDR1 is SGHTA and CDR2 is FQGTGA. This CDR3 is built from 16 residues.